Included here is one TCR beta chain sequence, with context. As yet, its antigen is unknown. This sample was included in a study of Ad26.COV2.S vaccination and SARS-CoV-2 variants. Overall study: Administration of Ad26.COV2.S was intramuscular, either once or twice 56 days apart.

The germline V gene encodes CDR1 WSHSY and CDR2 SAAADI. V was clipped by 7 bases and J by 1 base; unmatched bases: 6. CDR3 length: 15 residues. Treatment specified: roughly 19 received Ad26.COV2.S at low or high dose, single or two shots; about five received placebo; per-sample allocation not given. On day 63 after the first injection, vaccine and placebo recipients gave samples. An Ad26 vector was used to express Wuhan-strain SARS-CoV-2 spike as the vaccine. Study-wide results and limits: Measures of TCR breadth and depth may have fallen short of total T cell responses. Considerable breadth of spike-specific CD8+ and CD4+ T cell responses has reportedly been documented following vaccination.

Profiling relied on immunoSEQ multiplex PCR, and the TCRdb table lists in-frame clones only, not all of them. The repertoire holds about 460,000 clones, 70% to 90% seen once, with roughly 1.7% in the top ten. Sample: peripheral blood, taken in a trial of Ad26.COV2.S vaccine versus placebo. The V gene is TRBV10-2, the J gene TRBJ2-1, with 8 bases lining up with TRBD2. This TCR was sampled from a person between 18 and 65 years old who received the Ad26.COV2.S COVID-19 vaccine or a placebo. The chain's CDR3 is CASTWAGGSYNEQFF. The CDR3 DNA reads as TGCGCCAGCACTTGGGCGGGAGGATCCTACAATGAGCAGTTCTTC.